This T cell receptor (beta chain) came from a study of cytomegalovirus exposure and HLA in healthy donors. Study information: An earlier analysis found 120 million or so unique TCR beta sequences from about 190 million T cells. Early released data comprised 80 million to 90 million unique TCRs from HLA-typed donors.

Regarding this clone: Its antigen is not identified.

The PCR contained 60 Vbeta and 13 Jbeta primers. Using immunoSEQ multiplex PCR, the repertoire was profiled, and TCRdb retains in-frame clones only, with some absent. The table lists approximately 99,000 clones, 81% of them singletons, with about 5% in the top ten. Germline-derived CDR1 and CDR2 are LNHNV and YYDKDF (reference sequence). There are 13 residues in the CDR3. Trimming cost V 3 bases and J 9 bases; bases outside gene matches: 5. Study conclusions and caveats: Rarity held for most TCR sequences, but there were some public TCRs that occurred in many donors.

This receptor was obtained from a man between 35 and 55 years old in good health and CMV-seropositive. Material: PBMCs. The V and J genes are TRBV15 and TRBJ1-5, with TRBD1 matching over 7 bases. The CDR3 coding sequence is TGTGCCACCAGCAGCCCACAGGGGTCGCCCCAGCATTTT. The encoded protein is CATSSPQGSPQHF.